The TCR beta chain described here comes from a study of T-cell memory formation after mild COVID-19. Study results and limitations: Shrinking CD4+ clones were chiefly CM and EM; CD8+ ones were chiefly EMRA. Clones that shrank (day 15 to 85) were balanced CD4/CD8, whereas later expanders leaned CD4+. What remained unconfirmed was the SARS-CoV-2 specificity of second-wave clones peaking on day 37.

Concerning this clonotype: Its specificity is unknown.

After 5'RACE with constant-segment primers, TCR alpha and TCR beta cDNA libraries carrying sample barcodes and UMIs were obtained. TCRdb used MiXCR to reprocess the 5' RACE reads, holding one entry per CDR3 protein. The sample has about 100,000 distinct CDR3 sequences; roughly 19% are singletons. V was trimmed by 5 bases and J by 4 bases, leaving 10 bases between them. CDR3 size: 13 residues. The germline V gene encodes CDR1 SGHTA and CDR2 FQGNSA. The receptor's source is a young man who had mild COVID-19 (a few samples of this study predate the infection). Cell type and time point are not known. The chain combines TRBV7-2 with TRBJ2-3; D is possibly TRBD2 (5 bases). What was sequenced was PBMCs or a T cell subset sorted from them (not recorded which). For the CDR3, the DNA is TGTGCCAGCAGCACGCTCGGGGCAGATACGCAGTATTTT. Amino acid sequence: CASSTLGADTQYF.